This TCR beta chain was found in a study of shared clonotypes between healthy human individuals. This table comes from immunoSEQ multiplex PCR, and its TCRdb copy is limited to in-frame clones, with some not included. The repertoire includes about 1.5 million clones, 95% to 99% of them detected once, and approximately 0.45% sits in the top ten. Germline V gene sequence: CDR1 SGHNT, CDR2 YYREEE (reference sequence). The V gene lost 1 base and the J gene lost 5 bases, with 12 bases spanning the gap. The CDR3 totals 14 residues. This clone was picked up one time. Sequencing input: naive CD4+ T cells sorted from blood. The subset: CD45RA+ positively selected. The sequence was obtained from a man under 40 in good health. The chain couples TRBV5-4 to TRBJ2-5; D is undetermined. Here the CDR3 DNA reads TGTGCCAGCAGCTTGAAGGGTAATGCCGAGACCCAGTACTTC. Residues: CASSLKGNAETQYF.